These 10 T cell receptor beta chains were sequenced from one sample in a study of neurological immune-mediated disorders. TCRdb reanalysed the 5' RACE reads using MiXCR and keeps one entry per CDR3 protein. The sample lists 55,000 to 75,000 distinct CDR3 sequences; 9.5% to 15% were seen once. The sample comprised PBMCs. The receptors come from a woman aged 60-75 years with HTLV-1-associated myelopathy (HAM/TSP).

This clonotype has ten or more counts. The gene calls are TRBV27 and TRBJ2-2; TRBD2 matches at 7 bases. Germline CDR1 MNHEY, CDR2 SMNVEV (reference sequence). The V and J ends lost 7 bases and 5 bases, in that order; junction bases with no gene match: 10. There are 15 residues in the CDR3. The CDR3 protein is CASTLWGGETGELFF. CDR3 bases: TGTGCCAGCACCCTATGGGGGGGAGAAACCGGGGAGCTGTTTTTT.

This clonotype occurred many times. Its ends do not fully match the called genes, so a read error is possible. J is TRBJ2-4 and V is TRBV12-3 or TRBV12-4; D ambiguous. CDR3 length: 16 residues. Here the CDR3 reads CASSLSRSWTQKIQYF. The CDR3 DNA is TGTGCCAGCAGTTTGTCCCGGAGCTGGACCCAAAAAATTCAGTACTTC.

In this sample, this clonotype turned up many times. V gene TRBV29-1 combines with J gene TRBJ1-1; no firm D call. Trimming took off 4 bases at V and 4 bases at J, with 13 bases between the two ends. Germline values: CDR1 SQVTM, CDR2 ANQGSEA. The CDR3 totals 13 residues. CDR3: CSVGTDGGTEAFF. The DNA of the CDR3 is TGCAGCGTTGGGACCGACGGAGGCACTGAAGCTTTCTTT.

This clonotype was seen repeatedly, ten times or more. The CDR3 reads CASSAGTAEYTGELFF. CDR3 sequence (DNA): TGTGCCAGCAGTGCCGGGACAGCGGAATACACCGGGGAGCTGTTTTTT. The rearrangement links TRBV6-1 to TRBJ2-2; 7 bases are shared with TRBD1. The V gene's germline CDR1 is MNHNS and CDR2 SASEGT. The CDR3 length is 16 residues. The J segment lost 3 bases and the V segment lost 4 bases, leaving 8 bases of the junction unmatched.

This clonotype was detected ten times or more. The chain combines TRBV7-3 with TRBJ2-2, with unresolved D. From germline, CDR1 is SGHTA and CDR2 FQGTGA. Between the trimmed V and J ends, which lost 4 bases and 0 bases, there was a span of 0 bases. This CDR3 comprises 12 residues. The CDR3 DNA reads as TGTGCCAGCAGCTCGAACACCGGGGAGCTGTTTTTT. It translates to CASSSNTGELFF.

In this sample, this clonotype turned up many times. This chain joins TRBV12-3 or TRBV12-4 and TRBJ2-7; no firm D call. The CDR3 has 12 residues. Trimming removed 7 bases at V and 4 bases at J, with 11 bases between. CDR3 region: CASTQTPYEQYF. In DNA form, the CDR3 reads TGTGCCAGCACTCAGACCCCTTACGAGCAGTACTTC.

This clonotype appeared many times. The rearrangement links TRBV10-3 to TRBJ2-1; the match to TRBD2 covers 7 bases. The CDR3 covers 16 residues. Germline trimming cut 0 bases from V and 5 bases from J; bases unmatched to any gene: 7. From germline, CDR1 is ENHRY and CDR2 SYGVKD. CDR3 residues: CAISESAGTGNNEQFF. As DNA, the CDR3 is TGTGCCATCAGTGAGTCAGCGGGAACGGGGAACAATGAGCAGTTCTTC.

J is TRBJ2-5 and V is TRBV5-1; 9 nucleotides agree with TRBD1. Germline V gene data show CDR1 as SGHRS and CDR2 as YFSETQ. The CDR3 totals 16 residues. The trim removed 0 bases at V and 4 bases at J, leaving 7 bases unmatched. The CDR3 spells CASSLEGQGMGETQYF. For the CDR3, the DNA is TGCGCCAGCAGCTTGGAAGGACAGGGGATGGGAGAGACCCAGTACTTC.

Many counts were recorded for this clonotype. V gene TRBV20-1 combines with J gene TRBJ1-1; 7 positions match TRBD1. V lost 5 bases to trimming and J lost 0 bases; unmatched junction nucleotides: 9. The CDR3 is 15 amino acids. Per germline, CDR1 DFQATT and CDR2 SNEGSKA (reference sequence). The CDR3 DNA sequence: TGCAGTGCTGTTGCCCCGGGACAGTTGAACACTGAAGCTTTCTTT. Protein product: CSAVAPGQLNTEAFF.

This clonotype was seen many times. The chain uses TRBV6-1 and TRBJ1-5; no reliable D call. This CDR3 contains 18 residues. Trimming removed 7 bases from V and 0 bases from J, with 22 bases in between. Germline lookup yields CDR1 MNHNS and CDR2 SASEGT. The CDR3 DNA is TGTGCCAGCACCGAGACACCCGGAGGCCTGTATAGCAATCAGCCCCAGCATTTT. Translation: CASTETPGGLYSNQPQHF.